This entry concerns a single T cell receptor beta chain. Its antigen remains undetermined. The record has no base qualities; no much larger clone is one base away. This sample stems from a study of post-analysis software for immune sequencing data (dated by TCRdb to about 2015). For the wider study: Recorded disease courses included relapsing-remitting, secondary progressive and progressive-relapsing multiple sclerosis, with some patients lacking subtype annotation. The patient repertoires were compared against 11 previously published healthy control repertoires obtained from donors aged about 6 to 28 years. A subset of samples was prepared in parallel using single-end sample barcoding, then pooled and co-amplified after Illumina adapter ligation. Broad study findings and their caveats: Patients showed significantly higher frequencies than controls for roughly five TRBV segments, among them TRBV5-6, TRBV5-1 and TRBV20-1. Compared with controls, multiple sclerosis patients had significantly lower normalized Chao1 diversity, a finding suggesting substantial peripheral T-cell clonal expansion. When samples were clustered directly using the F measure, samples prepared in the same batch co-clustered strongly, which prompted a batch-effect correction. The control group was slightly older than the multiple sclerosis patient group.

To demonstrate the VDJtools post-analysis software, TCR beta repertoires were profiled from the peripheral blood of more than 10 young patients with multiple sclerosis. The multiple sclerosis patients were children and adolescents ranging in age from about 6 to 16 years. The cysteine opens and the phenylalanine closes a CDR3 of 11 amino acids. The read is trimmed to its CDR3 DNA, 33 bases read in frame from base 1. V lost 5 bases and J lost 10 bases, and the count of bases not matched to a germline gene is 5. From a lookup of the germline V gene (reference sequence), CDR1 and CDR2 are DFQATT and SNEGSKA. The library was obtained by PCR. The instrument was an Illumina HiSeq 2500. To reduce PCR and sequencing biases, unique molecular identifiers were built into the TCR beta cDNA libraries. Some 500,000 cDNA molecules were obtained per 1 to 10 million input T cells, so each molecule approximated one T cell. The patient libraries were prepared and sequenced using the same protocol as the earlier healthy control dataset. Samples belonging to the same batch were prepared together, multiplexed and sequenced on a shared HiSeq lane. The authors' pipeline ran thus. MIGEC handled the raw barcoded reads, throwing out single-read molecular identifier groups before consensus assembly and CDR3 extraction. VDJtools was used for post-analysis of the clonotype tables, with diversity normalized by down-sampling every dataset to the smallest sample size. Repertoire overlap clustering matched CDR3 amino acid but not nucleotide sequences to correct batch-related cross-sample contamination. The public reads were run again by TCRdb, first through fastp at Q25 and then through MiXCR, and only productive beta chains were kept. Every entry covers one CDR3 protein and lists the most common genes and DNA from its rows. TCRdb's processing, not the authors' own work, is the source of the V and J calls. In all, the sample holds about 500,000 distinct CDR3 sequences, and around 40% of those were seen once. Of the sample, 9.5% to 13% falls within the top ten clones.

The receptor chain draws on TRBV20-1 and TRBJ1-1; 9 of the junction bases match TRBD1. The sequenced sample was blood. The TCR was taken from a girl between 5 and 17 years old with multiple sclerosis. CDR3 reads: CSASGQGRAFF. The nucleotide sequence reads as follows: TGCAGTGCTTCAGGACAGGGGAGAGCTTTCTTT.